The clone carrying this T cell receptor (beta chain) was seen repeatedly, ten times or more. The data derive from a study of patients and donors after allogeneic stem cell transplantation. TCRdb ran MiXCR on the RT-PCR reads and lists one entry per CDR3 protein. The sample has fewer than 75,000 distinct CDR3 sequences, 10% to 15% seen once; the top ten hold roughly a third. Germline V gene data show CDR1 as SGHRS and CDR2 as YFSETQ. V was shortened by 0 bases and J by 4 bases, with 12 bases between the two germline ends. The CDR3 consists of 15 residues. Specimen: blood, either unsorted or a sorted T cell fraction (not recorded which). V is TRBV5-1 and J is TRBJ2-3; D ambiguous. This clonotype was sampled from a human donor who was either an allogeneic HSCT recipient or a stem cell or donor lymphocyte infusion donor (not recorded which). It is not recorded whose cells these are; they may come from a transplant donor. For the CDR3, the DNA is TGCGCCAGCAGCTTGGAATCCCCCCGGGCAGATACGCAGTATTTT. The encoded protein is CASSLESPRADTQYF.